This T cell receptor (beta chain) came from a study of cytomegalovirus exposure and HLA in healthy donors. Notes on the study in general: In an earlier analysis, productive rearrangement rates for most beta V segments clustered near 87% or 30%. In a later analysis, several top co-occurrence clusters appeared linked to parvovirus B19, influenza, CMV and Epstein-Barr virus.

Both 60 Vbeta primers and 13 Jbeta primers went into the PCR. Only in-frame clones appear in the TCRdb table, and some are missing; sequencing was by immunoSEQ multiplex PCR. The data contain roughly 100,000 clones, around 79% of them singletons. This clone occurred a few times. Antigen specificity is unknown. Deletions cut 2 bases from V and 2 bases from J, with 10 bases between. Per the germline V gene, CDR1 is GTSNPN and CDR2 is SVGIG (reference sequence). The CDR3 runs to 14 residues. This receptor was obtained from a man in his sixties in good health and CMV-seronegative. V is TRBV30 and J is TRBJ1-5; unclear D gene. Sequenced: PBMCs. This chain's CDR3 is CAWSSYFGNQPQHF. CDR3 in DNA: TGTGCCTGGAGTTCTTACTTCGGCAATCAGCCCCAGCATTTT.